This entry features one T cell receptor beta chain sequence. There are a few counts of this clonotype. No antigen is known for it. No much larger clone exists at a distance of one base, and base qualities are not known. The data were obtained in a study of type 1 and type 2 diabetes patients (dated by TCRdb to about 2016). For context, the study as a whole: The cohort comprised some ten type 1 diabetes patients, a few type 2 diabetes patients and roughly six nondiabetic controls recruited in China. Across the study, CD4+ and CD8+ T cells were positively selected from PBMCs using CD4 or CD8 MicroBeads on MACS columns. Altogether, more than 15 million paired-end reads were produced across the whole study. The study used high-throughput sequencing to profile TCRbeta repertoires and compare individuals with type 1 diabetes, type 2 diabetes and no diabetes. Type 2 diabetes patients served as a disease comparison group for the type 1 diabetes patients. When roughly 18-cycle amplification was compared with approximately 24-cycle amplification, V gene usage looked similar, suggesting that primer efficiencies were similar and PCR bias was random. TCRbeta libraries were sequenced paired-end on Illumina HiSeq 2000 or MiSeq instruments.

The CDR3, cysteine through phenylalanine, is 16 amino acids long. Kept here is only the CDR3 DNA, which spans 48 bases and is read in frame from base 1. Trimming takes 1 base off V and 3 bases off J; junction bases not matched to a gene: 6. The germline V gene supplies CDR1 SQVTM and CDR2 ANQGSEA. Every diabetic patient fulfilled standard classification criteria for type 1 or type 2 diabetes, and glucose and C-peptide were measured using WHO-recommended methods. Donors with other autoimmune diseases or infections within the previous four weeks were excluded. Approximately 9.7 milliliters of peripheral blood were drawn from each participant. PBMCs were isolated with LymphoPrep density separation. The data were produced on an Illumina MiSeq. For TCRbeta CDR3 amplification, the template was genomic DNA taken from the sorted T cell subsets. The TCRbeta CDR3 region was amplified by multiplex PCR using 30 forward and 13 reverse primers. AMPure XP beads were used to purify the PCR products, after which a second roughly 25-cycle PCR added indices and adaptors. Before sequencing, the QIAquick Gel Extraction Kit was used to gel-purify the libraries. The source study handled its data this way. Paired-end reads were merged with FLASH and aligned to IMGT V, D and J germline references using IgBLAST. Reads with less than 70% alignment identity to germline references were removed, leaving 11,114,426 reads across the study. IMGT definitions were followed to assign CDR3 boundaries, reading frame and productivity. Highly-expanded clones were defined as clones at or above 1% of reads, and diversity was measured by normalized Shannon entropy. Unpaired two-tailed t-tests were used to test for differences in Shannon entropy between groups. Through fastp at Q25 and MiXCR, TCRdb rebuilt clones from the public reads, retaining in-frame beta chains. Every distinct CDR3 protein forms one entry, paired with its most common genes and DNA. The V and J calls were not made by the authors but by TCRdb's processing. This sample is represented by around 300,000 distinct CDR3 sequences; roughly 48% of them were singletons. The ten largest clones take up roughly 15% of the sample.

Summary of the overall study and its limitations: Since just a limited number of T2D and control samples were sequenced, some T1D-only HECs might also appear in more T2D or control samples. Type 2 diabetes and control samples had highly correlated V and J gene usage patterns, with an average between-sample correlation of approximately 0.97. Type 2 diabetes patients had few highly-expanded CD4+ clones, median one, accounting for a median approximately 3.8% of reads. In both CD4+ and CD8+ T cells, type 2 diabetes repertoires were highly diverse, with diversity significantly greater than that of type 1 diabetes repertoires. Age and gender were not matched between study groups, possibly biasing interpretation.

Sequencing was carried out using peripheral blood mononuclear cells (PBMCs). This chain joins TRBV29-1 to TRBJ2-3; 11 junctional bases match TRBD1. This clonotype was obtained from a man between 18 and 35 years old with type 2 diabetes. The CDR3 reads CSVEAGTGGVTDTQYF. The DNA is TGCAGCGTTGAAGCCGGGACAGGGGGAGTTACAGATACGCAGTATTTT.